This T cell receptor (beta chain) was sequenced during a study of spatial heterogeneity in lung cancer. Findings of the study overall: When ubiquitous and regional expanded TCRs were counted, their numbers tracked ubiquitous and regional nonsynonymous mutations, respectively. Tumor mutation count correlated with how many alpha and beta TCRs expanded intratumorally.

V lost 2 bases to trimming and J lost 8 bases, with 11 bases between them. CDR3 length: 14 residues. Germline values: CDR1 SGHRS, CDR2 YFSETQ. This clonotype has a count of ten or more. Its target is unknown. Specified time point: sample taken at primary tumor resection. Samples were donated by 72 untreated early-stage non-small cell lung cancer patients. Individually, TCR cDNA molecules were each labelled with a unique molecular identifier. Each CDR3 protein is one row after TCRdb ran MiXCR on the 5' RACE reads. The repertoire includes about 15,000 distinct CDR3 sequences, under 7% of them detected once, and approximately 6.2% sits in the top ten.

The chain uses TRBV5-1 and TRBJ1-6; possible D gene TRBD1, 5 bases. The sequence came from a male donor with early-stage non-small cell lung cancer. This material consisted of lung tumor tissue, taken at surgery. In DNA, the CDR3 is TGCGCCAGCAGCTTTCAGGGAGGAGATTCACCCCTCCACTTT. Its translation: CASSFQGGDSPLHF.